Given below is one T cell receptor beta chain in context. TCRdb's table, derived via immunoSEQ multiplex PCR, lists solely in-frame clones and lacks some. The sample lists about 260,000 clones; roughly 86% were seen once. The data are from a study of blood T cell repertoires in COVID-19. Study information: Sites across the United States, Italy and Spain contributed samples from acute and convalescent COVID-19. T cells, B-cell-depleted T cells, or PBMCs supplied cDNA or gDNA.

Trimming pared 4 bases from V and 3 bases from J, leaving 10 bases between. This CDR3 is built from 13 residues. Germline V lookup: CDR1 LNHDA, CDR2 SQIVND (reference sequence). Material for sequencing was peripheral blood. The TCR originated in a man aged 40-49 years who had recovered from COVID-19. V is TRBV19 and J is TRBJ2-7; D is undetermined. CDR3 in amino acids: CASSSLGVYEQYF. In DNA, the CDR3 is TGTGCCAGTAGTAGTTTGGGCGTCTACGAGCAGTACTTC.